A single sample gave rise to the 17 T cell receptor beta chains below, sequenced in a study of blood T cells in healthy people across ages. For the second PCR, which ran for roughly 7 to 11 cycles, a sample-barcoded 5' primer and a J-beta primer mix were used. Via MiXCR, TCRdb re-called the 5' RACE reads, giving one row per CDR3 protein. The sample lists hundreds of thousands of distinct CDR3 sequences; approximately 44% were seen once. The material sequenced was blood. These receptor sequences come from a man aged 60 to 69 in good health.

This clonotype was counted a few times. This chain links TRBV5-5 with TRBJ2-3, with D possibly matching TRBD2 (6 bases). The ends were cut back, 0 bases at V and 0 bases at J, with 8 bases in the middle. Germline V gene data show CDR1 as SGHKS and CDR2 as YYEKEE (reference sequence). The CDR3 spans 15 residues. CDR3 DNA: TGTGCCAGCAGCTTGGTTACTAGCAGCACAGATACGCAGTATTTT. This encodes CASSLVTSSTDTQYF.

For the CDR3, the DNA is TGTGCCAGCAGCCAAGGGAGCGCGAGACTCTCCTACGAGCAGTACTTC. Encoded protein: CASSQGSARLSYEQYF. This chain links TRBV3-1 with TRBJ2-5; unclear D gene. The J call may be incorrect, as the DNA end agrees better with TRBJ2-7. CDR3 length: 16 amino acids. Germline assignment: CDR1 LGHDT and CDR2 YNNKEL (reference sequence).

Comment on this clonotype: One end of the junction varies from germline; a read error may be responsible. V and J are TRBV11-2 and TRBJ2-7, with 10 bases identical to TRBD2. The J call is uncertain, as TRBJ2-5 better fits the DNA end. The germline V gene encodes CDR1 SGHAT and CDR2 FQNNGV. The CDR3 runs to 16 residues. The CDR3 nucleotides read TGTTCCAGCAGCCCTCGGGTAGCGGGGGGCCCACAGACCCAGTACTTC. The encoded protein is CSSSPRVAGGPQTQYF.

As regards this clonotype: Given the absence of the conserved phenylalanine or tryptophan at the CDR3 end, a read error is likely. This chain uses TRBV7-3 with TRBJ2-1; 13 nucleotides agree with TRBD2. CDR3 length equals 15 residues. The V gene end was trimmed by 2 bases and the J gene end by 7 bases; junction bases not matched to a gene: 2. Germline V CDR1 and CDR2: SGHTA, FQGTGA. The CDR3 spells CASSLLLAGGNEQFL. CDR3 bases: TGTGCCAGCAGCTTATTACTAGCGGGGGGGAATGAGCAGTTCTTA.

The chain joins TRBV6-2 or TRBV6-3 to TRBJ2-3; the D gene could be TRBD1 or TRBD2 (5 bases each). Per germline, CDR1 MNHEY and CDR2 SVGEGT. This CDR3 has 17 amino acids. V was cut by 2 bases and J by 2 bases, with 17 bases left in between. CDR3 bases: TGTGCCAGCAGTTACGAGGGGACCGGGGTAATCACAGATACGCAGTATTTT. Protein sequence: CASSYEGTGVITDTQYF.

CDR3 DNA sequence: TGCGCCAGCAGCGCCGGGACAGCCCTCCTCTACGAGCAGTACTTC. Protein sequence: CASSAGTALLYEQYF. V is TRBV4-3 and J is TRBJ2-7; the match to TRBD1 covers 7 bases. Germline values: CDR1 LGHNA, CDR2 YSLEER. V lost 5 bases to trimming and J lost 3 bases; unmatched junction nucleotides: 10. The CDR3 totals 15 residues.

As concerns this clonotype: A junction end diverges from the germline sequence, so it may reflect a read error. This chain links TRBV5-1 with TRBJ2-7; the D is unclear. Germline V CDR1 and CDR2: SGHRS, YFSETQ. This CDR3 region has 16 residues. The CDR3 DNA reads TGCGCCGGCAGCTTGGGGATCCGTACAGAAACCTACGAGCAGTACTTC. Protein sequence: CAGSLGIRTETYEQYF.

On this clonotype: One junction end disagrees with the germline gene, perhaps due to a read error. The chain links TRBV7-2 to TRBJ1-2, with TRBD1 matching over 9 bases. Germline-derived CDR1 and CDR2 are SGHTA and FQGNSA. This CDR3 is 17 amino acids long. The CDR3 DNA is TGTGCCAACAGCTGGGGACAGGGAGGAACTGGGGGACGTGGCTACACCTTC. This gives the protein CANSWGQGGTGGRGYTF.

This clonotype was seen more than once but under ten times. V usage is TRBV29-1 and J usage is TRBJ1-1; D is perhaps TRBD1 (6 bases). The ends were cut back, 5 bases at V and 5 bases at J, with 12 bases in the middle. CDR1 and CDR2 from the germline V gene are SQVTM and ANQGSEA. This CDR3 has 12 residues. In nucleotides, the CDR3 is TGCAGCGTTTCACAGGGAGTTACTGAAGCTTTCTTT. Translating it yields CSVSQGVTEAFF.

V usage is TRBV4-1 and J usage is TRBJ2-1; D ambiguous. Trimming left V 1 base short and J 3 bases short, with 7 bases between. CDR3 length: 14 residues. The germline V gene has CDR1 MGHRA and CDR2 YSYEKL. CDR3 nucleotides: TGCGCCAGCAGCCAAGCACGAGGCTACAATGAGCAGTTCTTC. This gives the protein CASSQARGYNEQFF.

The V gene is TRBV27, the J gene TRBJ1-4, with TRBD1 identical over 8 bases. Germline assignment: CDR1 MNHEY and CDR2 SMNVEV (reference sequence). The V and J ends lost 6 bases and 5 bases, in that order; junction bases with no gene match: 5. The CDR3 is made up of 14 amino acids. The CDR3 nucleotides read TGTGCCAGCAGCGACAGGGGTTTGAATGAAAAACTGTTTTTT. It codes for CASSDRGLNEKLFF.

This clonotype has just a few counts. The chain combines TRBV6-5 with TRBJ2-1, with TRBD1 matching 8 bases. Per germline, CDR1 MNHEY and CDR2 SVGAGI. V lost 6 bases to trimming and J lost 5 bases; unmatched junction nucleotides: 6. The CDR3 sequence is 14 residues long. CDR3 region: CASRRAGGNNEQFF. CDR3 nucleotide sequence: TGTGCCAGCAGAAGGGCAGGGGGCAACAATGAGCAGTTCTTC.

The V gene is TRBV2, the J gene TRBJ1-2; no clear D gene. Per the germline V gene, CDR1 is SNHLY and CDR2 is FYNNEI. This CDR3 region has 13 residues. V was trimmed by 2 bases and J by 5 bases, leaving 9 bases between them. The CDR3 loop is CASSERSAYGYTF. The CDR3, as DNA: TGTGCCAGCAGTGAACGGTCAGCTTATGGCTACACCTTC.

In DNA form, the CDR3 reads TGCAGTGCTAGAGATCTGTCAGGGTTAGACAATGAGCAGTTCTTC. It yields the protein CSARDLSGLDNEQFF. This chain joins TRBV20-1 and TRBJ2-1; D may be TRBD1 (5 bases). In germline, CDR1 is DFQATT, CDR2 SNEGSKA (reference sequence). This CDR3 has 15 amino acids. V was pared by 0 bases and J by 5 bases, with 14 bases between.

This chain uses TRBV20-1 with TRBJ2-3; D unresolved. Germline CDR1 DFQATT, CDR2 SNEGSKA (reference sequence). Between the trimmed V and J ends, which lost 5 bases and 1 base, there was a span of 10 bases. CDR3 length equals 13 residues. DNA for the CDR3: TGCAGTGCTGGGAAAACTGGCACAGATACGCAGTATTTT. Translation gives CSAGKTGTDTQYF.

The chain recombines TRBV3-1 with TRBJ2-5; D remains unclear. Trimming took off 5 bases at V and 5 bases at J, with 15 bases between the two ends. CDR1 and CDR2 (germline): LGHDT, YNNKEL (reference sequence). The CDR3 spans 14 residues. CDR3 DNA sequence: TGTGCCAGCAGCTCCCGACACCCCAGGGAGACCCAGTACTTC. Translation gives CASSSRHPRETQYF.

V gene TRBV9 combines with J gene TRBJ2-1, with D possibly being TRBD2 (5 bases). CDR1 and CDR2 (germline): SGDLS, YYNGEE. There are 13 residues in the CDR3. V shed 0 bases and J shed 9 bases, with 10 bases lying between them. CDR3 bases: TGTGCCAGCAGCGTAGACGGAGGTGCTGAGCAGTTCTTC. Translating it yields CASSVDGGAEQFF.